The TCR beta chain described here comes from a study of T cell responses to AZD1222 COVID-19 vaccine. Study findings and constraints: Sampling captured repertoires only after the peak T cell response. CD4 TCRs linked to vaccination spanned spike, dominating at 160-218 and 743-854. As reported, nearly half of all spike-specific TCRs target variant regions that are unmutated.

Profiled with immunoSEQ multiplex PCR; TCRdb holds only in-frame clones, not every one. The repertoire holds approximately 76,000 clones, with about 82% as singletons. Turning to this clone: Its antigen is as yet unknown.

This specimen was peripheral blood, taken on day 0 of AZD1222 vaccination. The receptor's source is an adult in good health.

CDR3 in DNA: TGTGCCAGCAGCGTAGGGGTTAGCGGATCCTACGAGCAGTACTTC. Translated: CASSVGVSGSYEQYF. The chain links TRBV9 to TRBJ2-7, with D possibly matching TRBD2 (6 bases). The length of the CDR3 is 15 residues. Trimming pared 0 bases from V and 1 base from J, leaving 11 bases between. Germline loops: CDR1 SGDLS, CDR2 YYNGEE. Full variable domain (rest looked up from reference TRBV9 and TRBJ2-7): DSGVTQTPKHLITATGQRVTLRCSPRSGDLSVYWYQQSLDQGLQFLIQYYNGEERAKGNILERFSAQQFPDLHSELNLSSLELGDSALYFCASSVGVSGSYEQYFGPGTRLTVT.